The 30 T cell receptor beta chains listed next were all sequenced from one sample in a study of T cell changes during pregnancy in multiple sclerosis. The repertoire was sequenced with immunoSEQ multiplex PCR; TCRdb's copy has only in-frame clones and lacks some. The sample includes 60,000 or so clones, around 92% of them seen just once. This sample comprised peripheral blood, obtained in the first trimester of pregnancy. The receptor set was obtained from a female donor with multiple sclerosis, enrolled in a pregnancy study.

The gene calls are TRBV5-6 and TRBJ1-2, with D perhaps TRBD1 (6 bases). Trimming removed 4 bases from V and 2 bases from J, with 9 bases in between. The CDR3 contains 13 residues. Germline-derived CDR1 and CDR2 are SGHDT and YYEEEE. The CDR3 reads CASSLDRNYGYTF. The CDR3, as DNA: TGTGCCAGCAGCCTTGACAGGAACTATGGCTACACCTTC.

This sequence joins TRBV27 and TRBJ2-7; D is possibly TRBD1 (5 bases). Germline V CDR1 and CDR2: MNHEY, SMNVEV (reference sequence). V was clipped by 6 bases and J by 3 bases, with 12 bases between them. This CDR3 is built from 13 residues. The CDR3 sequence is CASRVQVHYEQYF. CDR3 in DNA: TGTGCCAGCAGGGTACAGGTACACTACGAGCAGTACTTC.

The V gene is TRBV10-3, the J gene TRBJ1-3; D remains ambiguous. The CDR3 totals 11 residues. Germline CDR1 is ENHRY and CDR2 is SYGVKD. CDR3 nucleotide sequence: TGTGCACTCGGTGAAGGAAACACCATATATTTT. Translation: CALGEGNTIYF.

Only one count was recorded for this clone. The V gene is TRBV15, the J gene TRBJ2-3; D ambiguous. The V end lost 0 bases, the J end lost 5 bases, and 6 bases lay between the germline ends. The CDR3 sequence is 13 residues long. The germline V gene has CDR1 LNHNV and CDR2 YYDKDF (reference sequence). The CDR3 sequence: CATSRDNVDTQYF. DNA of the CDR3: TGTGCCACCAGCAGAGATAATGTAGATACGCAGTATTTT.

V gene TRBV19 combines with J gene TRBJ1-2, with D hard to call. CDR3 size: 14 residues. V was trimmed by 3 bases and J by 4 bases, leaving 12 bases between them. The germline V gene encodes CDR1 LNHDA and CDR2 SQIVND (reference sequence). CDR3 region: CASSITEPIYGYTF. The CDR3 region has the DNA TGTGCCAGTAGTATTACAGAACCCATCTATGGCTACACCTTC.

The CDR3 is CASSRTVGETQYF. In DNA, the CDR3 is TGCGCCAGCAGCCGTACAGTGGGAGAGACCCAGTACTTC. The chain combines TRBV4-1 with TRBJ2-5; no definite D call. CDR1 and CDR2 from the germline V gene are MGHRA and YSYEKL. V was shortened by 4 bases and J by 4 bases, with 10 bases between the two germline ends. The CDR3 covers 13 residues.

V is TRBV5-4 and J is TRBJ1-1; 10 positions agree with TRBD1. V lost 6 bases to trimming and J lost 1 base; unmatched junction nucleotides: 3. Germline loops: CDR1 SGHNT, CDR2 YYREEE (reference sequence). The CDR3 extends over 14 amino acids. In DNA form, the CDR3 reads TGTGCCAGCATCGGGGACAGGGGGAACACTGAAGCTTTCTTT. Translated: CASIGDRGNTEAFF.

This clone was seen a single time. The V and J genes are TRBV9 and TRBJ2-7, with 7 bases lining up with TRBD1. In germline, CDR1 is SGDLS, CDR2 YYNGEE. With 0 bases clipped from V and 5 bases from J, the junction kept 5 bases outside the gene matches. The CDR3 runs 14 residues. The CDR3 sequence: CASSVARGSDEQYF. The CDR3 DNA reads TGTGCCAGCAGCGTAGCCAGGGGGAGTGACGAGCAGTACTTC.

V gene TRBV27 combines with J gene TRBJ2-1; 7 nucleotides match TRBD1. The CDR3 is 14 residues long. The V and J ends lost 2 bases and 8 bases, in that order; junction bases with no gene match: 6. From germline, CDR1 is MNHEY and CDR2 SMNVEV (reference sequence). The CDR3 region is CASSLDRVRDEQFF. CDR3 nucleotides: TGTGCCAGCAGTTTAGACAGGGTGCGCGATGAGCAGTTCTTC.

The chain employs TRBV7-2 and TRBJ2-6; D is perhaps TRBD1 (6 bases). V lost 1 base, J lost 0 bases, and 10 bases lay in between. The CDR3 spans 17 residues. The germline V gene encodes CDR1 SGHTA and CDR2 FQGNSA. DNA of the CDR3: TGTGCCAGCAGCTTAGGGACAGCACACTCTGGGGCCAACGTCCTGACTTTC. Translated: CASSLGTAHSGANVLTF.

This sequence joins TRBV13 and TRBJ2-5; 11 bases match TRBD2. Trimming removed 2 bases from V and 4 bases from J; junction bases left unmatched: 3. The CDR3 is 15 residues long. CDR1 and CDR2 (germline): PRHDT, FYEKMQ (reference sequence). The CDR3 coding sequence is TGTGCCAGCAGCTTACGGGGACTAGCGGTAGAGACCCAGTACTTC. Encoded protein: CASSLRGLAVETQYF.

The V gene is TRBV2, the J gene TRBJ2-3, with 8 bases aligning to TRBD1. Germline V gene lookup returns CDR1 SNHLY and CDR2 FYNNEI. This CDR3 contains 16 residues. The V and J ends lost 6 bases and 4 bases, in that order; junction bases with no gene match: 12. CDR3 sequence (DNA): TGTGCCAGCAGCTCGGACAGGGTTTCGTATGCAGATACGCAGTATTTT. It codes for CASSSDRVSYADTQYF.

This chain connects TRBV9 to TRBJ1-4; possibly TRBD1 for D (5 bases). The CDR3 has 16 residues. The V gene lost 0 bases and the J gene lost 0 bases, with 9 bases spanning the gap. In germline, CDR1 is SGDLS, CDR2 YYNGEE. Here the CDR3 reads CASSVGGYATNEKLFF. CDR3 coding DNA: TGTGCCAGCAGCGTAGGGGGCTATGCAACTAATGAAAAACTGTTTTTT.

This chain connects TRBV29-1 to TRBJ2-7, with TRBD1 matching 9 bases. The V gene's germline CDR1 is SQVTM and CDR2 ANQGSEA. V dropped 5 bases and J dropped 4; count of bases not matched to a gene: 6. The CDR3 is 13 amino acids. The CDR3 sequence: CSVSQGARYEQYF. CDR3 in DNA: TGCAGCGTTTCACAGGGGGCGAGATACGAGCAGTACTTC.

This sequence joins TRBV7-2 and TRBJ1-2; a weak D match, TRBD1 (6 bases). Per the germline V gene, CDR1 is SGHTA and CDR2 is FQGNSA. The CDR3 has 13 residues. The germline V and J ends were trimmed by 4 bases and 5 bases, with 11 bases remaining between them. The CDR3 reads CASSSGDLYGYTF. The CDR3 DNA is TGTGCCAGCAGCTCAGGGGATCTATATGGCTACACCTTC.

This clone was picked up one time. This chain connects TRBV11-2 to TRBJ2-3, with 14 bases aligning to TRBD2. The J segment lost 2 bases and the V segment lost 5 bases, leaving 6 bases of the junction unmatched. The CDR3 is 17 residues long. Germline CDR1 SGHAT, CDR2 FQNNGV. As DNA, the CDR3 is TGTGCCAGCAGCACCAGGACTAGCGGGGGGTACACAGATACGCAGTATTTT. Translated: CASSTRTSGGYTDTQYF.

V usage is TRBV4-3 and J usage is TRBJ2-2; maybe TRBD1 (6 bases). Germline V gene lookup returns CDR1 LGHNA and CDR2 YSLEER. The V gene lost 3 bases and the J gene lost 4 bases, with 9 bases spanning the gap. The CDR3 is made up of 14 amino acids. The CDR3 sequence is CASSQWTVTGELFF. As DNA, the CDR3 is TGCGCCAGCAGCCAGTGGACAGTCACCGGGGAGCTGTTTTTT.

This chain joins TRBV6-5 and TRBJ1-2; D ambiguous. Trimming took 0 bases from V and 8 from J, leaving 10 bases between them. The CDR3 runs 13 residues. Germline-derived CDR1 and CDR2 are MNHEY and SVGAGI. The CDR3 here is CASSYSAHLGYTF. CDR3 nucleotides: TGTGCCAGCAGTTACTCGGCACACCTCGGCTACACCTTC.

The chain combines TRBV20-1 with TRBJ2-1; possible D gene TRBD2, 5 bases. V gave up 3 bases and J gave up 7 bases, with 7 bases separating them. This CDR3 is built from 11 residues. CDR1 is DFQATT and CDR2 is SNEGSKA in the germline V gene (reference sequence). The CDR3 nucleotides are TGCAGTGCTAGGCGAGGGAATGAGCAGTTCTTC. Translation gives CSARRGNEQFF.

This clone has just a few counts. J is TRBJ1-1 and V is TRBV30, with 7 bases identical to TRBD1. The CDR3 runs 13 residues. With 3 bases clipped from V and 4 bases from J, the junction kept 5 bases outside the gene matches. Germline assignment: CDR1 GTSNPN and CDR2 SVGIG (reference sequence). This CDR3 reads CAWRTGLGTEAFF. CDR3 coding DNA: TGTGCCTGGAGGACAGGGCTTGGCACTGAAGCTTTCTTT.

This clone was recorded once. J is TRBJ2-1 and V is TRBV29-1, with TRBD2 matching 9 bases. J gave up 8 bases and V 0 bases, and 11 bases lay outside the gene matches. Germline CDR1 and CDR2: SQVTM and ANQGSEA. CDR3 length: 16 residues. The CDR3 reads CSVEDAAGGPWDEQFF. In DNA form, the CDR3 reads TGCAGCGTTGAAGATGCCGCGGGGGGGCCCTGGGATGAGCAGTTCTTC.

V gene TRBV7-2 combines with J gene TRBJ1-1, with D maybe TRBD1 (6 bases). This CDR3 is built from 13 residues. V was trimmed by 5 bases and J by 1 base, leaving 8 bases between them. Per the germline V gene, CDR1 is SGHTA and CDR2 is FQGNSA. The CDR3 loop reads CASSLRGNTEAFF. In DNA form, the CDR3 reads TGTGCCAGCAGCCTCAGGGGGAACACTGAAGCTTTCTTT.

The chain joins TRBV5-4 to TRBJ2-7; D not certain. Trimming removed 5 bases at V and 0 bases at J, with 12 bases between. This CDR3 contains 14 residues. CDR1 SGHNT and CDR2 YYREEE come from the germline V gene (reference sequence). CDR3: CASRPEHSSYEQYF. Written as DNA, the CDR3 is TGTGCCAGCAGACCTGAGCACTCCTCCTACGAGCAGTACTTC.

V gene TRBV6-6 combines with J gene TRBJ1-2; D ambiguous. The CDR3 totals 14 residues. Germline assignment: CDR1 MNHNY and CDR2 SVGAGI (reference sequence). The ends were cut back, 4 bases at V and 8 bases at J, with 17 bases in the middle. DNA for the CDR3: TGTGCCAGCAGTTCTGAGAGATTACCTCACGGCTACACCTTC. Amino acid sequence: CASSSERLPHGYTF.

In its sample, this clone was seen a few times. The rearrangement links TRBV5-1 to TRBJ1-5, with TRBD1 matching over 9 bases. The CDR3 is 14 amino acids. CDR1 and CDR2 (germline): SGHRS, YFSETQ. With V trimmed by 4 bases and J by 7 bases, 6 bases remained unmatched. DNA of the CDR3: TGCGCCAGCAGCCTGGGACAGGGAGGACAGCCCCAGCATTTT. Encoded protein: CASSLGQGGQPQHF.

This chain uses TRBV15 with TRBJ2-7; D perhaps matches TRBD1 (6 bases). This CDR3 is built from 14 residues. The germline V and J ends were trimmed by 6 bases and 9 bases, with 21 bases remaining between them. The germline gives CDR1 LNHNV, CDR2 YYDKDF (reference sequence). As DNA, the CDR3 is TGTGCCACCAGTCCCCGAGACAGGACTCGAGGGCAGTACTTC. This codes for CATSPRDRTRGQYF.

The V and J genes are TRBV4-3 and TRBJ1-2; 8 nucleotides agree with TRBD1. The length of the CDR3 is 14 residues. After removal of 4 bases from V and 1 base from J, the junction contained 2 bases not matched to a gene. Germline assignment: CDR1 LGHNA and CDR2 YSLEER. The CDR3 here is CASSRGQGNYGYTF. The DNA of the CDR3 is TGCGCCAGCAGCCGAGGACAGGGTAACTATGGCTACACCTTC.

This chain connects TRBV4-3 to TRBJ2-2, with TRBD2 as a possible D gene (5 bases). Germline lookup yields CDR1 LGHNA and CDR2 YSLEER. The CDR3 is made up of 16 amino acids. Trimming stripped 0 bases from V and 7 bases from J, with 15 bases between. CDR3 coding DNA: TGCGCCAGCAGCCAAGATCTTCCGCTAGCCATCGGGGAGCTGTTTTTT. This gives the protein CASSQDLPLAIGELFF.

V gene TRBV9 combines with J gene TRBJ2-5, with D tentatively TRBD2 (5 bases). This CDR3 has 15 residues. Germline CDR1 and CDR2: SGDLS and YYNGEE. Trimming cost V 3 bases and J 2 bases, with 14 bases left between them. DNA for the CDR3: TGTGCCAGCAGCGCTCGAGGGTGGAGTCAAGAGACCCAGTACTTC. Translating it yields CASSARGWSQETQYF.

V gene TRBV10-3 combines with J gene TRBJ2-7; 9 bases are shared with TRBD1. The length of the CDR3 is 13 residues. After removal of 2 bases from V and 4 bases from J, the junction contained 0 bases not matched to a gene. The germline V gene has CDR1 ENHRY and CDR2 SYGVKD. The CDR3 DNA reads TGTGCCATCAGTGAGGGACAGGGGTACGAGCAGTACTTC. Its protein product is CAISEGQGYEQYF.